This T cell receptor beta chain appears in the sequencing data of a study of human thymus T cells. General study points: Related studies noted strongly shared thymic repertoires across unrelated people.

Germline CDR1 and CDR2: SQVTM and ANQGSEA. V lost 4 bases to trimming and J lost 7 bases; unmatched junction nucleotides: 21. The CDR3 length is 18 residues. Resected material from corrective heart surgery provided the thymus tissue analysed. Details on this clone: The antigen is unknown.

Measured with immunoSEQ multiplex PCR; TCRdb has only the in-frame clones, and not every one. In the table there are 55,000 to 85,000 clones, 95% of which are singletons. The sequenced material came from thymus tissue. The V call is TRBV29-1, the J call TRBJ2-3; 9 bases fit TRBD2. This TCR came from a girl in the first two years of life with a congenital heart defect but otherwise immunologically healthy. The CDR3 reads CSVGGDDSSGRGLNTQYF. CDR3 coding DNA: TGCAGCGTTGGAGGGGATGATAGTAGCGGGAGAGGTTTGAATACGCAGTATTTT.